These 8 T cell receptor beta chains were all obtained from the same sample, sequenced in a study of cytomegalovirus exposure and HLA in healthy donors (dated by TCRdb to 2016 to 2017). The library was generated by the immunoSEQ multiplex PCR assay. For the multiplex PCR, a mixture combining 60 forward primers for TCR Vbeta segments and 13 reverse primers for TCR Jbeta segments was used. Here the immuneACCESS table is served through TCRdb, limited to in-frame sequences with V and J called. Missing clones are a known gap in these copies; in checked studies unresolved V genes cover under half, and the rest lacks a known reason. The sample records 150,000 to 180,000 clones, around 82% of which are singletons. The top ten clones comprise roughly 5.9% of the sample. The specimen was PBMCs. The receptors were gathered from a woman in her thirties or forties in good health and CMV-seropositive.

This rearrangement joins TRBV7-9 to TRBJ2-7; 11 positions agree with TRBD1. Germline V gene data show CDR1 as SEHNR and CDR2 as FQNEAQ (reference sequence). With V trimmed by 5 bases and J by 2 bases, 5 bases remained unmatched. The CDR3 totals 15 residues. The CDR3 here is CASSAGTGGPYEQYF. CDR3 DNA sequence: TGTGCCAGCAGCGCAGGGACAGGGGGTCCCTACGAGCAGTACTTC.

The chain couples TRBV11-3 to TRBJ2-1; D remains ambiguous. This CDR3 comprises 14 residues. Trimming took 4 bases from V and 3 from J, leaving 10 bases between them. Germline CDR1 reads SGHNT; CDR2 reads YENEEA. This CDR3 is CASSSETHYNEQFF. The DNA for the CDR3 is TGTGCCAGCAGCTCCGAAACTCACTACAATGAGCAGTTCTTC.

This sequence joins TRBV29-1 and TRBJ2-5; 7 nucleotides align to TRBD2. The length of the CDR3 is 12 residues. V dropped 5 bases and J dropped 3; count of bases not matched to a gene: 3. In germline, CDR1 is SQVTM, CDR2 ANQGSEA. The CDR3 loop reads CSVSGTKETQYF. In DNA form, the CDR3 reads TGCAGCGTTTCCGGGACTAAAGAGACCCAGTACTTC.

The J gene is TRBJ2-7, the V gene TRBV19, with D possibly being TRBD2 (6 bases). This CDR3 has 13 residues. Trimming took off 6 bases at V and 3 bases at J, with 12 bases between the two ends. CDR1 and CDR2 (germline): LNHDA, SQIVND (reference sequence). The CDR3 DNA is TGTGCCAGTAGCAGGGACTTGAACTACGAGCAGTACTTC. Translating gives CASSRDLNYEQYF.

CDR3 bases: TGTGCCAGCAGCCTAGGACTAGCCTCCTACGAGCAGTACTTC. This sequence encodes CASSLGLASYEQYF. The chain employs TRBV27 and TRBJ2-7; 8 bases are shared with TRBD2. From germline, CDR1 is MNHEY and CDR2 SMNVEV (reference sequence). The V segment lost 6 bases and the J segment 0 bases; nucleotides outside the gene matches: 4. This CDR3 region has 14 residues.

The table lists this clone with a few counts. The genes are TRBV27 and TRBJ1-5; 7 bases are shared with TRBD1. The germline V gene has CDR1 MNHEY and CDR2 SMNVEV (reference sequence). J was trimmed by 4 bases and V by 3 bases; bases with no gene match: 6. CDR3 length: 15 residues. The CDR3 nucleotides read TGTGCCAGCAGTTTCCAAGGGGGCAAGAATCAGCCCCAGCATTTT. Translating gives CASSFQGGKNQPQHF.

V gene TRBV5-4 combines with J gene TRBJ2-1; D possibly corresponds to TRBD2 (6 bases). CDR3 length: 16 amino acids. CDR1 and CDR2 (germline): SGHNT, YYREEE (reference sequence). Trimming left V 0 bases short and J 2 bases short, with 12 bases between. This CDR3 is CASSLGGRPTYNEQFF. For the CDR3, the DNA is TGTGCCAGCAGCTTGGGGGGGAGGCCCACCTACAATGAGCAGTTCTTC.

This clone has only one observation. The V gene is TRBV29-1, the J gene TRBJ1-2, with TRBD1 matching over 7 bases. The length of the CDR3 is 14 residues. Germline CDR1 SQVTM, CDR2 ANQGSEA. With 5 bases clipped from V and 4 bases from J, the junction kept 10 bases outside the gene matches. The CDR3 here is CSVNSPTGSYGYTF. The CDR3 DNA is TGCAGCGTTAATTCGCCGACAGGGTCCTATGGCTACACCTTC.